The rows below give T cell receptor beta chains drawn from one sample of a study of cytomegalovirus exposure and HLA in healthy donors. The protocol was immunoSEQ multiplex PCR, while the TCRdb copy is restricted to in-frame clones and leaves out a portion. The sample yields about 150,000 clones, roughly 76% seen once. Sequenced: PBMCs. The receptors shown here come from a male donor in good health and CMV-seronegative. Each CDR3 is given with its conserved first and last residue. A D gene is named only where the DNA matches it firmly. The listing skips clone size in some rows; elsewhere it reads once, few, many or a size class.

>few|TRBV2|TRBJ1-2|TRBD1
CASNPPGTAYGYTF
TGTGCCAGCAATCCCCCCGGGACAGCCTATGGCTACACCTTC
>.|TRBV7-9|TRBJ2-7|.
CASSSDSHGYEQYF
TGTGCCAGCAGCTCGGACAGTCACGGCTACGAGCAGTACTTC
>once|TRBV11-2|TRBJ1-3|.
CASSFPGPSGNTIYF
TGTGCCAGCAGCTTCCCAGGGCCCTCTGGAAACACCATATATTTT
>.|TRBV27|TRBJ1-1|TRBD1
CASRRTGANTEAFF
TGTGCCAGCAGACGTACAGGGGCGAACACTGAAGCTTTCTTT
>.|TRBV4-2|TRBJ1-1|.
CASSQEGGSLLNTEAFF
TGTGCCAGCAGCCAAGAAGGAGGGAGTCTTCTGAACACTGAAGCTTTCTTT
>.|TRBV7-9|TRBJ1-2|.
CASGEVGYTF
TGTGCCAGCGGAGAGGTTGGCTACACCTTC
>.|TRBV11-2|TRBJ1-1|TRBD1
CASSWTGAFEAFF
TGTGCCAGCAGCTGGACAGGGGCTTTCGAAGCTTTCTTT
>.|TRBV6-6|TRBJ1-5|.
CASTPGVVNQPQHF
TGTGCCAGCACCCCGGGGGTGGTAAATCAGCCCCAGCATTTT
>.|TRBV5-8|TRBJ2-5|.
CASSPDSRETQYF
TGTGCCAGCAGCCCGGACAGTAGAGAGACCCAGTACTTC
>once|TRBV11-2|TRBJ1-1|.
CASTPTGNTEAFF
TGTGCCAGCACCCCGACGGGGAACACTGAAGCTTTCTTT
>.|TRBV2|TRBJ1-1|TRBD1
CASRKETGEISTEAFF
TGTGCCAGCAGAAAGGAAACAGGGGAAATCTCCACTGAAGCTTTCTTT
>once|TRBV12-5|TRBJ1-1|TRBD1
CASGEDRGYTEAFF
TGTGCTAGTGGAGAAGACAGGGGGTACACTGAAGCTTTCTTT
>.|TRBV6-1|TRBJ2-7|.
CASSEVGSTLSYEQYF
TGTGCCAGCAGTGAAGTGGGCAGTACCCTCTCCTACGAGCAGTACTTC
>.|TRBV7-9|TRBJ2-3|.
CASSVGKTGTDTQYF
TGTGCCAGCAGCGTTGGAAAGACTGGCACAGATACGCAGTATTTT
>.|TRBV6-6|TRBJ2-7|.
CASRAGRHEQYF
TGTGCCAGCAGGGCAGGGAGGCACGAGCAGTACTTC
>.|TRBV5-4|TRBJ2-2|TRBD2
CASSRRLAGVTGELFF
TGTGCCAGCAGCCGTAGACTAGCGGGGGTCACCGGGGAGCTGTTTTTT
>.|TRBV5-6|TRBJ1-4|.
CASSLVGGDPGRDEKLFF
TGTGCCAGCAGCTTGGTCGGCGGGGACCCGGGGCGGGATGAAAAACTGTTTTTT
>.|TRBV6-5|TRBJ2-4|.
CASSPPGRGNIQYF
TGTGCCAGCAGTCCCCCCGGCCGGGGGAACATTCAGTACTTC
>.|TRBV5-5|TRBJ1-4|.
CASSLLGAGGGKLFF
TGTGCCAGCAGCTTGTTGGGGGCTGGAGGAGGAAAACTGTTTTTT
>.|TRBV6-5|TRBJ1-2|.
CASTTRRLRYGYTF
TGTGCCAGCACCACGAGGCGTTTACGCTATGGCTACACCTTC
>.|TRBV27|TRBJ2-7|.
CASRSAAYEQYF
TGTGCCAGCAGGTCAGCGGCCTACGAGCAGTACTTC
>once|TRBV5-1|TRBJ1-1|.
CASSLAGRGAEAFF
TGCGCCAGCAGCTTGGCAGGGCGAGGAGCTGAAGCTTTCTTT
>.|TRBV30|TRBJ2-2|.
CAGGGDGGELFF
TGTGCCGGAGGAGGGGATGGCGGGGAGCTGTTTTTT
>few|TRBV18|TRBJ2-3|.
CASSLQQDSTDTQYF
TGTGCCAGCTCACTACAACAGGATAGCACAGATACGCAGTATTTT
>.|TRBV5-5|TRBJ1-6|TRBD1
CASSLGQGARALHF
TGTGCCAGCAGCTTGGGACAGGGGGCACGGGCCCTCCACTTT
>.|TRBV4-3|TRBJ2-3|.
CASSHNTRVDTQYF
TGCGCCAGCAGCCACAACACGCGGGTGGATACGCAGTATTTT
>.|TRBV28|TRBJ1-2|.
CASSLGGGYGYTF
TGTGCCAGCAGTCTCGGGGGTGGCTATGGCTACACCTTC
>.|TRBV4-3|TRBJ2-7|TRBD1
CASSLTREGQGDYEQYF
TGCGCCAGCAGCTTGACTCGGGAGGGACAGGGGGACTACGAGCAGTACTTC